The source of this T cell receptor beta chain is a study of T cells after yellow fever vaccination. CDR3 length: 15 residues. Per germline, CDR1 SGHRS and CDR2 YFSETQ. V gave up 4 bases and J gave up 4 bases; unmatched junction bases: 5. Only a few counts were recorded for this clonotype. TCRdb ran MiXCR on the 5' RACE reads and lists one entry per CDR3 protein. This table holds over 150,000 distinct CDR3 sequences, approximately 6.2% found once. This rearrangement joins TRBV5-1 to TRBJ2-1; 10 positions agree with TRBD2. The source was CD4+ T cells sorted from PBMCs, collected on the day of the first yellow fever vaccination. This sequence originates from a man younger than 35 who received the YFV17D yellow fever vaccine. CDR3 sequence reads: CASSTGLADYNEQFF. The CDR3 coding sequence is TGCGCCAGCAGCACCGGACTAGCGGATTACAATGAGCAGTTCTTC.